This TCR beta chain appears in the sequencing data of a study of human T cells and chemical hapten exposure. TCRdb re-analysed the RACE reads in MiXCR, keeping a single row per CDR3 protein. The sample includes roughly 120,000 distinct CDR3 sequences, 9.2% seen only once; the top ten take around 3%. The CDR3 contains 18 residues. This clonotype was recorded many times. Its antigen is unknown. Points from the study as a whole: The number of TCRs over 1 in 1000 frequency stayed unchanged after DPC.

This sample's time point: patch test 2, 6 weeks after DPC sensitization. Documented treatment: therapeutic diphenylcyclopropenone sensitization with weekly scalp DPC. This sequence joins TRBV3-2 and TRBJ2-7; whether TRBD2, the table's D call, matches the DNA was not checked. TRBV3-2 has pseudogene status. The TCR comes from a woman aged 35 to 49 with alopecia areata. Some clones in this sample may be carry-over from other donors' samples. Sequenced here: whole blood, sampled in connection with sensitization to the hapten diphenylcyclopropenone (DPC). The chain's CDR3 is CASSQDRPSGDLSYEQYF. CDR3 sequence (DNA): TGTGCCAGCAGCCAAGATAGGCCCAGCGGGGACCTCTCCTACGAGCAGTACTTC.